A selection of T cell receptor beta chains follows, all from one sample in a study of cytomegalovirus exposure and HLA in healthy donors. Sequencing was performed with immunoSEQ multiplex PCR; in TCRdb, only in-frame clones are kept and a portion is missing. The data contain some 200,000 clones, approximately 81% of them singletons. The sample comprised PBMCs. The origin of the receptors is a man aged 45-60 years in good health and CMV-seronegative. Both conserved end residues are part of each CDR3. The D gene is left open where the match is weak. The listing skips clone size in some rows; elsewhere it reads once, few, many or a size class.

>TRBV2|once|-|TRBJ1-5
CASSERGGLNNQPQHF
TGTGCCAGCAGTGAACGGGGGGGACTCAACAATCAGCCCCAGCATTTT
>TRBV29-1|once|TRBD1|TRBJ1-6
CSEGQGNPPLHF
TGCAGCGAGGGACAGGGGAACCCACCCCTCCACTTT
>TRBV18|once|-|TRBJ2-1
CASSPPGGQYNEQFF
TGTGCCAGCTCACCACCCGGGGGTCAATACAATGAGCAGTTCTTC
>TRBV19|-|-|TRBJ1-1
CASSTRLSEAFF
TGTGCCAGTAGTACGAGGCTGAGTGAAGCTTTCTTT
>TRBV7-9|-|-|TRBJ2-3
CSSSLAGEDGADTQYF
TGTTCCAGCAGCTTAGCTGGGGAGGACGGGGCTGATACGCAGTATTTT
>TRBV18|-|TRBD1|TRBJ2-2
CASSPQGASNTGELFF
TGTGCCAGCTCACCACAGGGGGCCTCGAACACCGGGGAGCTGTTTTTT
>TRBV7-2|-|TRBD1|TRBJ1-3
CASSLRPGGPGNTIYF
TGTGCCAGCAGCTTAAGGCCAGGGGGTCCTGGAAACACCATATATTTT
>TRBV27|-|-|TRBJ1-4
CASSSAQGSNEKLFF
TGTGCCAGCAGTTCAGCACAGGGATCTAATGAAAAACTGTTTTTT
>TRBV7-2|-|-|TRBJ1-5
CASSLEPLPRVNQPQHF
TGTGCCAGCAGCTTAGAACCCCTCCCCAGGGTAAATCAGCCCCAGCATTTT
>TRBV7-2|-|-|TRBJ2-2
CASRKGGVANTGELFF
TGTGCCAGCAGGAAGGGGGGGGTGGCGAACACCGGGGAGCTGTTTTTT
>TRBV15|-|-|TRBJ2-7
CATSAAGDEQYF
TGTGCCACCAGCGCCGCGGGTGACGAGCAGTACTTC
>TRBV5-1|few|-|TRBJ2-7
CASSSVVGISYEQYF
TGCGCCAGCAGCAGCGTTGTTGGAATCTCCTACGAGCAGTACTTC
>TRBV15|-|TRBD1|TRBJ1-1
CATSSDRDGVEAFF
TGTGCCACCAGCAGTGACAGGGACGGGGTTGAAGCTTTCTTT
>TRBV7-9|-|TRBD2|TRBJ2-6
CASSLEEGGLGANVLTF
TGTGCCAGCAGCTTAGAGGAGGGAGGGCTCGGGGCCAACGTCCTGACTTTC
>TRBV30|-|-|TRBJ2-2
CAWTSRALLSGELFF
TGTGCCTGGACCTCCAGGGCGCTATTAAGCGGGGAGCTGTTTTTT
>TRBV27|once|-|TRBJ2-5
CASSSGLRMTQYF
TGTGCCAGCAGTTCGGGACTCCGGATGACCCAGTACTTC
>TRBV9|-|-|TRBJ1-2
CASSVYTGNYGYTF
TGTGCCAGCAGCGTATACACAGGGAACTATGGCTACACCTTC
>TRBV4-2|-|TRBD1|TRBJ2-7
CASSQEVGQGAHEQYF
TGTGCCAGCAGCCAAGAAGTCGGACAGGGGGCCCACGAGCAGTACTTC
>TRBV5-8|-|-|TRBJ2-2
CASSGRQFTGELFF
TGTGCCAGCAGCGGCAGACAGTTCACCGGGGAGCTGTTTTTT
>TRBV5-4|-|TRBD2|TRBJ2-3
CASSLGLLGKGLAARGTQYF
TGTGCCAGCAGCTTGGGGCTTCTGGGGAAGGGACTAGCGGCACGTGGTACGCAGTATTTT
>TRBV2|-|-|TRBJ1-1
CASLPEQANTEAFF
TGTGCCAGCCTTCCGGAACAGGCTAACACTGAAGCTTTCTTT
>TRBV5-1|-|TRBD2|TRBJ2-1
CASSSTGGPGDEQFF
TGCGCCAGCAGCTCTACGGGGGGGCCCGGGGATGAGCAGTTCTTC
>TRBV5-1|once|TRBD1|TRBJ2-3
CASSPRDRGQFRTDTQYF
TGCGCCAGCAGCCCAAGGGACAGGGGGCAGTTTCGCACAGATACGCAGTATTTT
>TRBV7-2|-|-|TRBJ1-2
CASSLQGPGYGYTF
TGTGCCAGCAGCCTACAGGGCCCCGGCTATGGCTACACCTTC
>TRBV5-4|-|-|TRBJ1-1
CASSLTPAREAFF
TGTGCCAGCAGTTTGACCCCGGCTAGGGAAGCTTTCTTT
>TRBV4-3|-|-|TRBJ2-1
CASSQGASYNEQFF
TGCGCCAGCAGCCAAGGAGCTAGCTACAATGAGCAGTTCTTC
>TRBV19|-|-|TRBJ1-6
CASSATETGMNSPLHF
TGTGCCAGTAGTGCCACTGAGACGGGAATGAATTCACCCCTCCACTTT
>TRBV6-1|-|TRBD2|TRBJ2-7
CASIWTSGVSYEQYF
TGTGCCAGCATTTGGACTAGCGGGGTCTCCTACGAGCAGTACTTC
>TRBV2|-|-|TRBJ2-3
CASNGVKGTQYF
TGTGCCAGCAACGGGGTGAAAGGTACGCAGTATTTT
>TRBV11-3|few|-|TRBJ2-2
CASSLGYSTGELFF
TGTGCCAGCAGCTTAGGGTACTCCACCGGGGAGCTGTTTTTT
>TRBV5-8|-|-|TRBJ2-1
CASSNHYGNEQFF
TGTGCCAGCAGCAACCATTACGGCAATGAGCAGTTCTTC
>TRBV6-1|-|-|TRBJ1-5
CASSPGYNQPQHF
TGTGCCAGCAGTCCAGGGTATAATCAGCCCCAGCATTTT
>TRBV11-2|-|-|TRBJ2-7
CASSLEAGGGYPYEQYF
TGTGCCAGCAGCTTAGAGGCTGGGGGGGGCTACCCTTACGAGCAGTACTTC
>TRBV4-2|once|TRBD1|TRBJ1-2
CASSPGIRQGDYGYTF
TGTGCCAGCAGCCCCGGTATTCGACAGGGGGACTATGGCTACACCTTC
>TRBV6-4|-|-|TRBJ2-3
CASSVTGSSTDTQYF
TGTGCCAGCAGTGTAACAGGGTCTAGCACAGATACGCAGTATTTT
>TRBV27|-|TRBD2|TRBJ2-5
CASSLSSRLAGGNQETQYF
TGTGCCAGCAGTTTATCTTCCCGACTAGCGGGGGGGAATCAAGAGACCCAGTACTTC
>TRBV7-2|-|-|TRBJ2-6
CASSLGTGANVLTF
TGTGCCAGCAGCCTCGGTACTGGGGCCAACGTCCTGACTTTC
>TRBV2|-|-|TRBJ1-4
CASSRTEANEKLFF
TGTGCCAGCAGTCGGACAGAGGCTAATGAAAAACTGTTTTTT
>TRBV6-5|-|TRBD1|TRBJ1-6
CAGSGGTGDSPLHF
TGTGCCGGCTCAGGGGGGACAGGGGATTCACCCCTCCACTTT
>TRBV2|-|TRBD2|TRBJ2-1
CASSEQGLAGYNEQFF
TGTGCCAGCAGTGAGCAGGGACTAGCGGGTTACAATGAGCAGTTCTTC
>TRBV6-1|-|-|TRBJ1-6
CAGRIGMLNSPLHF
TGTGCCGGGAGGATAGGGATGTTAAATTCACCCCTCCACTTT
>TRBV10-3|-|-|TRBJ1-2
CAISEGRQGYGYTF
TGTGCCATCAGTGAGGGGAGGCAGGGCTATGGCTACACCTTC
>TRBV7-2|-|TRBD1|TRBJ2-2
CASLGQGVTGELFF
TGTGCCAGCTTGGGACAGGGAGTCACCGGGGAGCTGTTTTTT
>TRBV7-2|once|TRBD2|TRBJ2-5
CASSPEASGGQETQYF
TGTGCCAGCAGCCCAGAGGCTAGCGGGGGCCAAGAGACCCAGTACTTC
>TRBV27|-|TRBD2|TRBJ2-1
CASKERGAYGLAAYNEQFF
TGTGCCAGCAAGGAGCGGGGGGCATACGGACTAGCGGCCTACAATGAGCAGTTCTTC
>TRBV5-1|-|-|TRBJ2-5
CASRPSNFQETQYF
TGCGCCAGCAGGCCCTCCAACTTCCAAGAGACCCAGTACTTC
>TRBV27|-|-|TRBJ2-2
CASSLWGPDKNTGELFF
TGTGCCAGCAGTTTATGGGGGCCGGATAAGAACACCGGGGAGCTGTTTTTT
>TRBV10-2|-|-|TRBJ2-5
CASSGGVLTQYF
TGCGCCAGCAGTGGGGGGGTTTTGACCCAGTACTTC
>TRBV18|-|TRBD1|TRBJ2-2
CASSPGQDLPGELFF
TGTGCCAGCTCACCAGGACAGGACCTCCCCGGGGAGCTGTTTTTT
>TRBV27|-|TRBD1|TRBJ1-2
CASSSGTGGRNYGYTF
TGTGCCAGCAGCTCCGGGACAGGGGGCCGAAACTATGGCTACACCTTC
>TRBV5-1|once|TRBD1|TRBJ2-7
CASSLTGQKDEQYF
TGCGCCAGCAGCTTGACGGGACAGAAGGACGAGCAGTACTTC
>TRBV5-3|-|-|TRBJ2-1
CARSLDGDGGFLGSYNEQFF
TGTGCCAGAAGCTTAGACGGGGACGGGGGTTTCTTAGGCTCCTACAATGAGCAGTTCTTC
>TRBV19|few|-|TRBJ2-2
CASRLAGELFF
TGTGCCAGTAGGCTAGCCGGGGAGCTGTTTTTT
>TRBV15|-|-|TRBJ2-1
CATSRGSVSSYNEQFF
TGTGCCACCAGCAGAGGGTCCGTTAGCTCCTACAATGAGCAGTTCTTC
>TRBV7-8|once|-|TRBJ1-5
CASSLQGGNQPQHF
TGTGCCAGCAGCTTACAAGGGGGCAATCAGCCCCAGCATTTT
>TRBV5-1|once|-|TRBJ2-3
CASSLGGYRPGTDTQYF
TGCGCCAGCAGCTTGGGAGGGTACCGCCCTGGCACAGATACGCAGTATTTT
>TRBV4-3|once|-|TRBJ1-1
CASSFYEGGPEAFF
TGCGCCAGCAGCTTCTATGAGGGGGGGCCCGAAGCTTTCTTT
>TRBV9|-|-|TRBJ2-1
CASSVRQGGHEQFF
TGTGCCAGCAGCGTAAGGCAGGGGGGCCATGAGCAGTTCTTC
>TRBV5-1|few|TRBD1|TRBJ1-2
CASSLYWTGDSYGYTF
TGCGCCAGCAGCTTGTATTGGACAGGGGATTCCTATGGCTACACCTTC